This T cell receptor (beta chain) derives from a study of glioma-infiltrating T cells after dendritic cell vaccination. Study-level background: Autologous tumor lysate-pulsed dendritic cell vaccination was given between the early 2000s and the early 2010s. Autologous tumor lysate was loaded overnight onto monocyte-derived dendritic cells grown less than 8 days with IL-4 and GM-CSF.

The study, taken as a whole, reports: Estimated pretreatment TIL content predicted outcome after dendritic cell vaccination.

Only patients with spare fresh-frozen tumor and over two years of follow-up were included. Assay used: immunoSEQ multiplex PCR; TCRdb lists only in-frame clones, some missing. The sample records about 73,000 clones, about 80% being singletons. A word on this clone: Antigen unknown.

This TCR was sampled from a human donor with glioblastoma. Sequenced material: blood, taken before dendritic cell vaccination.

CDR3 sequence: CASSLRETGSNSPLHF. The CDR3 region has the DNA TGTGCCAGCAGCTTAAGGGAGACAGGGAGTAATTCACCCCTCCACTTT. The chain uses TRBV7-2 and TRBJ1-6, with TRBD1 matching 7 bases. V was pared by 2 bases and J by 6 bases, with 7 bases of the junction left unmatched. The germline CDR1 and CDR2 sequences are SGHTA and FQGNSA. There are 16 residues in the CDR3. Based on the CDR3 plus reference TRBV7-2 and TRBJ1-6, the full variable domain is GAGVSQSPSNKVTEKGKDVELRCDPISGHTALYWYRQSLGQGLEFLIYFQGNSAPDKSGLPSDRFSAERTGGSVSTLTIQRTQQEDSAVYLCASSLRETGSNSPLHFGNGTRLTVT.